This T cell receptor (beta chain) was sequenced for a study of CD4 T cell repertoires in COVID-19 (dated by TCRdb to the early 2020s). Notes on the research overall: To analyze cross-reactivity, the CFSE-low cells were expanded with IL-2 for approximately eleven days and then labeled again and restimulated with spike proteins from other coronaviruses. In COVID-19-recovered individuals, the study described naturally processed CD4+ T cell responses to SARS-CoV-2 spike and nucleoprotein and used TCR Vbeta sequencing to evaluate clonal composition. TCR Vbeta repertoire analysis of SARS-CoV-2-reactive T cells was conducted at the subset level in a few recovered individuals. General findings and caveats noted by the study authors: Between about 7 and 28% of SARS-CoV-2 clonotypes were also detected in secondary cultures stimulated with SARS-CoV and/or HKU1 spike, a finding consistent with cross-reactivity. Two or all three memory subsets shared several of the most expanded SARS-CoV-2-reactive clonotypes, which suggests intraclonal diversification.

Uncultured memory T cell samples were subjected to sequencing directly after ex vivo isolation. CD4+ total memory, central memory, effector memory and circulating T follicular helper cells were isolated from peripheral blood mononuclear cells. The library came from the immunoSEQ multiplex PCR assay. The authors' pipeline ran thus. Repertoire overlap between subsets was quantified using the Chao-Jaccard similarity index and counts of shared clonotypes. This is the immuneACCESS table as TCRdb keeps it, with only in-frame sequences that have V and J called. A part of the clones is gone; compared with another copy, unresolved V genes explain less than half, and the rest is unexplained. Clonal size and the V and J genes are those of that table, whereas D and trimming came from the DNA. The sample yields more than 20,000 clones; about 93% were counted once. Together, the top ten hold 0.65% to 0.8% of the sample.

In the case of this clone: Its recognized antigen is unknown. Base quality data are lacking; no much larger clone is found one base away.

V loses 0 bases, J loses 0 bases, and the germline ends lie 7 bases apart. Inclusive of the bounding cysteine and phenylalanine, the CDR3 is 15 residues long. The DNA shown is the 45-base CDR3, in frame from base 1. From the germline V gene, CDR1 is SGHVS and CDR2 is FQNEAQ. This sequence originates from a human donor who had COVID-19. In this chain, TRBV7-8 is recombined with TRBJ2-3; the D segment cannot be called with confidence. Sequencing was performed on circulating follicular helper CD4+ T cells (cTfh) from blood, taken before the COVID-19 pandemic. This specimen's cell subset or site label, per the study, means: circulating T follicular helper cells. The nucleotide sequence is TGTGCCAGCAGCTTAGCCCGAGGTAGCACAGATACGCAGTATTTT. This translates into CASSLARGSTDTQYF.